This TCR beta chain was identified during a study of cytomegalovirus exposure and HLA in healthy donors. General study findings and limits: A later analysis by the authors found several of the most significant clusters apparently linked to common viral pathogens. Later analysis indicated greater clonal expansion among HLA-associated TCR beta chains than among equally common other chains. Researchers counted roughly 150 TCR beta chains as cytomegalovirus-associated.

This CDR3 contains 12 residues. CDR1 and CDR2 (germline): GTSNPN, SVGIG (reference sequence). Comment on this clone: As yet, its antigen is unknown.

While unrecorded immune exposures were likely, the donors were nominally healthy when sampled. Researchers ran the PCR with 60 Vbeta and 13 Jbeta primers. Sequenced by immunoSEQ multiplex PCR; TCRdb stores in-frame clones only, minus some. The sample has about 140,000 clones, approximately 79% seen once. The rearrangement links TRBV30 to TRBJ2-7; D might be TRBD1 (6 bases). This receptor was identified in a female donor in good health and CMV-seronegative. The sample consisted of PBMCs. Written as DNA, the CDR3 is TGTGCATCCGACAGGATGGACTACGAGCAGTACTTC. It is translated as CASDRMDYEQYF.